In this sample, the clone carrying this T cell receptor beta chain turned up many times. Its antigen is not identified. The sample originates from a study of regulatory T cells in long-lasting Graves disease. Time point of the sample: newly diagnosed GD, antithyroid drugs for less than 3 months. PBMCs were the source of the RNA used for TCR sequencing. Staff took roughly 8.8 milliliters of peripheral blood and put it into EDTA tubes. Study observations and caveats: The TCR repertoire of persistent Graves' patients was less diverse than that of newly diagnosed ones.

The CDR3 has 14 residues. Germline CDR1 and CDR2: SNHLY and FYNNEI. Deletions cut 0 bases from V and 10 bases from J, with 15 bases between. Arm-PCR of CDR3 regions and iRepertoire HTBI primers were used to build TCR beta libraries. From the multiplex PCR reads, TCRdb called clonotypes with MiXCR, one entry per CDR3 protein. The sample shows around 360,000 distinct CDR3 sequences, 16% of them seen only once. These data were likewise used in another study, on T cells in Graves' hyperthyroidism and ophthalmopathy. Per that study: In the first-round RT-PCR of the TCR CDR3, the HTBI primer set was used. Most thyroid clonotypes expanded above 0.001 were also detected in blood.

The chain is built from TRBV2 and TRBJ1-1, with D perhaps TRBD1 (6 bases). The specimen was peripheral blood mononuclear cells (PBMCs), collected at new diagnosis, from a patient treated with antithyroid drugs. The sequence derives from a woman under 30 with Graves disease. The CDR3, as DNA: TGTGCCAGCAGTGAAGCTTCGGGGGGCCAAAGAGCTTTCTTT. Residues: CASSEASGGQRAFF.